This TCR beta chain appears in the sequencing data of a study of vaccination and CD4 T cells after COVID-19. About the research overall: Nasal swab PCR detected SARS-CoV-2 in convalescent patients; nine had mild disease, one severe. Study-wide findings and caveats: Among those convalescent, a median roughly 90% of reactive clones emerged solely post-vaccination.

Time point defined: late sampling 161 to 241 days after vaccination in a few convalescent patients. The treatment here: roughly ten-day PBMC culture with coronavirus spike peptide pools or control peptides (ViraFEST assay). Recorded positive PCR dates fall between March and December 2020, preceding US Alpha, Beta and Delta variants. Each well held over 1.5 million PBMCs in IL-2 (10 IU/ml) medium with approximately 9.2 ug/ml peptide pools. This clonotype occurred a few times. Its antigen is unidentified. V was clipped by 7 bases and J by 4 bases; unmatched bases: 7. CDR1 is SQVTM and CDR2 is ANQGSEA in the germline V gene. The CDR3 has 13 amino acids. The Oncomine TCR Beta short-read assay was applied to DNA of cultured CD4+ T cells. TCRdb independently ran MiXCR on the PCR reads; one entry per CDR3 protein. The table records around 25,000 distinct CDR3 sequences, 28% of them present only once.

The genes are TRBV29-1 and TRBJ2-7, with 10 positions matching TRBD2. The sequencing here drew on CD4+ T cells from blood, cultured in vitro, taken about 7 months after SARS-CoV-2 vaccination. This clonotype was obtained from a human donor who had recovered from COVID-19. CDR3 region: CSGRASGSYEQYF. The CDR3 nucleotides read TGCAGCGGGAGGGCTAGCGGGAGTTACGAGCAGTACTTC.